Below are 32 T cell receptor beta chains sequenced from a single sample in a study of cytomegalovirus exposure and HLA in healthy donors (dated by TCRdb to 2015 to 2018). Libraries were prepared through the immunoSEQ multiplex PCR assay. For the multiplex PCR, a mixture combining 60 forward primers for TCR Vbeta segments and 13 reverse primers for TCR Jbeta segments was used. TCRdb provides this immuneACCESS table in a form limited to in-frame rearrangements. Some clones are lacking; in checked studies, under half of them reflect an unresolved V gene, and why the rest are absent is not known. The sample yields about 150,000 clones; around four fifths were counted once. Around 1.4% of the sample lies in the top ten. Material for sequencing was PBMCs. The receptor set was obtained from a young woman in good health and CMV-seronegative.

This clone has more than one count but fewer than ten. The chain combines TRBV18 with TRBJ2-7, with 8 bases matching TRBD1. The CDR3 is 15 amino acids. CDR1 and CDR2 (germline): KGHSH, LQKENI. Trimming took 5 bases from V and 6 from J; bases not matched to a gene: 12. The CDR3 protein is CASSIRAGGGGEQYF. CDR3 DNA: TGTGCCAGCTCAATAAGAGCAGGGGGCGGAGGCGAGCAGTACTTC.

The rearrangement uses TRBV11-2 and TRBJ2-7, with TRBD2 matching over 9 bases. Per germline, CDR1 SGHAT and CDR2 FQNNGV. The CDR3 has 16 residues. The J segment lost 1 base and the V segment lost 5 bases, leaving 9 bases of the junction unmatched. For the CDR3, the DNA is TGTGCCAGCAGCCCAGGTAGCGGGGGCCTTTCCTACGAGCAGTACTTC. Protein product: CASSPGSGGLSYEQYF.

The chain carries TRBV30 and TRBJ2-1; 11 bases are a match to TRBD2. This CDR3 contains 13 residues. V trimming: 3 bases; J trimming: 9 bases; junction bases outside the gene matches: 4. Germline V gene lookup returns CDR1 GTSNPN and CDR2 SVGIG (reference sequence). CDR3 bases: TGTGCCTGGAGACTAGCGGGGGTTTTTGAGCAGTTCTTC. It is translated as CAWRLAGVFEQFF.

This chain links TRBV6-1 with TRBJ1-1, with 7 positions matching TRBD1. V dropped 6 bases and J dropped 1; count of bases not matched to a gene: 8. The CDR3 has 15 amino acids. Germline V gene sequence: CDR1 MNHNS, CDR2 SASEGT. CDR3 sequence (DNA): TGTGCCAGCAGAAACAGGGGTGGGGGGAACACTGAAGCTTTCTTT. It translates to CASRNRGGGNTEAFF.

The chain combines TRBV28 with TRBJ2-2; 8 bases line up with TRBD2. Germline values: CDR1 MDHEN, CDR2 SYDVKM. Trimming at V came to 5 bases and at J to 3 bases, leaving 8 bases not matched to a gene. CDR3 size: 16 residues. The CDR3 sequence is CASSHLGTSDTGELFF. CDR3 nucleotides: TGTGCCAGCAGTCACCTCGGGACTAGTGACACCGGGGAGCTGTTTTTT.

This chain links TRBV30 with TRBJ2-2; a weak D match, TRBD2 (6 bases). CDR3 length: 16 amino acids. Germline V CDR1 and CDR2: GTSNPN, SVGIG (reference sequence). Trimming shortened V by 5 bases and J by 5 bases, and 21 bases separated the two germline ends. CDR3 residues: CAWRGRGLLSTGELFF. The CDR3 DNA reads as TGTGCCTGGCGAGGCCGGGGACTCCTTTCGACCGGGGAGCTGTTTTTT.

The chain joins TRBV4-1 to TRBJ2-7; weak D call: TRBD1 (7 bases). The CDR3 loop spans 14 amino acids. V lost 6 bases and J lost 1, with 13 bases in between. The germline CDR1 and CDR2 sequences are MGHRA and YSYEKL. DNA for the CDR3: TGCGCCAGCAGACAGCAGGGGGGTTCCTACGAGCAGTACTTC. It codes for CASRQQGGSYEQYF.

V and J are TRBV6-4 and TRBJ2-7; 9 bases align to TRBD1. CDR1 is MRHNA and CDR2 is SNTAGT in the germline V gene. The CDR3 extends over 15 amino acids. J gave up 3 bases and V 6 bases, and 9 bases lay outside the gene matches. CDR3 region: CASRYRGQGVYEQYF. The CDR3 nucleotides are TGTGCCAGCAGGTACAGGGGGCAGGGAGTCTACGAGCAGTACTTC.

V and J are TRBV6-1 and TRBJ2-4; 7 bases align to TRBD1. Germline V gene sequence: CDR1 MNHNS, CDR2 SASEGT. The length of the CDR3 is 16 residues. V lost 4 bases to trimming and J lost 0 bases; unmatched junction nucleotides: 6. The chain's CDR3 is CASSARDSLAKNIQYF. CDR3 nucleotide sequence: TGTGCCAGCAGTGCCCGGGACAGCCTAGCCAAAAACATTCAGTACTTC.

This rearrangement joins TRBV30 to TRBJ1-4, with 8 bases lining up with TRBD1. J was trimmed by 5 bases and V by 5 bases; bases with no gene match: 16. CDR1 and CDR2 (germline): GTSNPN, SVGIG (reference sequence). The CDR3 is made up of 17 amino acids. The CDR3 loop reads CAWQSKRIRTGNEKLFF. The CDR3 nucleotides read TGTGCCTGGCAATCAAAAAGGATAAGGACAGGGAATGAAAAACTGTTTTTT.

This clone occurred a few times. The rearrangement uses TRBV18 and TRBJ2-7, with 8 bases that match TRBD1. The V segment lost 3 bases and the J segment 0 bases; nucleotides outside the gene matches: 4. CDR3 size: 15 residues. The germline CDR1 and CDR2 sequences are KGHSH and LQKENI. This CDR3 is CASSPQGANSYEQYF. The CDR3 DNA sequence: TGTGCCAGCTCACCTCAGGGGGCGAACTCCTACGAGCAGTACTTC.

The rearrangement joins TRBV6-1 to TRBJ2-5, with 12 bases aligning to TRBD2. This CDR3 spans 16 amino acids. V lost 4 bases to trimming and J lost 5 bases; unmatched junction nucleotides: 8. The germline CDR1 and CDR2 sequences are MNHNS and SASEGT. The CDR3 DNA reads TGTGCCAGCAGTGCCTCTAGCGGGGGGGCCGTTGAGACCCAGTACTTC. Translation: CASSASSGGAVETQYF.

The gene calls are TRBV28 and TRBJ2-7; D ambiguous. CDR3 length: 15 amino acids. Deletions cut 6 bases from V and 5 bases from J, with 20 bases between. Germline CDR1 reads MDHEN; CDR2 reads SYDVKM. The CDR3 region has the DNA TGTGCCAGCAGCCTAACCCTATTATTGCCCGACGAGCAGTACTTC. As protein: CASSLTLLLPDEQYF. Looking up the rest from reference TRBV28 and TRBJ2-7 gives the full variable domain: DVKVTQSSRYLVKRTGEKVFLECVQDMDHENMFWYRQDPGLGLRLIYFSYDVKMKEKGDIPEGYSVSREKKERFSLILESASTNQTSMYLCASSLTLLLPDEQYFGPGTRLTVT.

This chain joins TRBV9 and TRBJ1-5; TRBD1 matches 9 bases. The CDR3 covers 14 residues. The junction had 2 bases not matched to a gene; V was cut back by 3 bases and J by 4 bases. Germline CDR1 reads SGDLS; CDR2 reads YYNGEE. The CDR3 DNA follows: TGTGCCAGCAGCGGGGGACAGGGTAATCAGCCCCAGCATTTT. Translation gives CASSGGQGNQPQHF.

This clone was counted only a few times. CDR3 DNA: TGCGCCAGCAGCTTGGGTGGCGGGGGCTACGAGCAGTACTTC. It translates to CASSLGGGGYEQYF. The chain recombines TRBV5-1 with TRBJ2-7; 7 nucleotides match TRBD2. CDR1 is SGHRS, CDR2 YFSETQ, per germline. The CDR3 spans 14 residues. Losses at the gene ends were 0 bases for V and 3 bases for J; bases not matched to a gene: 3.

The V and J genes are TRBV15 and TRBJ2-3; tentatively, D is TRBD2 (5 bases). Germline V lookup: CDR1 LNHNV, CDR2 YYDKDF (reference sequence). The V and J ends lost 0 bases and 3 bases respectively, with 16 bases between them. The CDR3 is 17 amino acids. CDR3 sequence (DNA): TGTGCCACCAGCAGAGATCACGCTAGCACTAAAACAGATACGCAGTATTTT. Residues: CATSRDHASTKTDTQYF.

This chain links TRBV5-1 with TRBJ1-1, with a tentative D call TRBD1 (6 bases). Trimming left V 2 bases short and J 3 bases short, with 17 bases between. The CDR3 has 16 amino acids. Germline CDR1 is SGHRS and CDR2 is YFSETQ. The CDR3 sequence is CASSFGEGGGYTEAFF. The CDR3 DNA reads TGCGCCAGCAGCTTCGGGGAGGGGGGGGGCTACACTGAAGCTTTCTTT.

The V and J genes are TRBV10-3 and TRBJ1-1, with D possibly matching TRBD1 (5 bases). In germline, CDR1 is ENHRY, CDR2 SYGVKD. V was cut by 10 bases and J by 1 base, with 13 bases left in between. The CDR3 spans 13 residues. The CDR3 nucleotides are TGTGCCACCGGGGGGGGTTGGAACACTGAAGCTTTCTTT. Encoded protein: CATGGGWNTEAFF.

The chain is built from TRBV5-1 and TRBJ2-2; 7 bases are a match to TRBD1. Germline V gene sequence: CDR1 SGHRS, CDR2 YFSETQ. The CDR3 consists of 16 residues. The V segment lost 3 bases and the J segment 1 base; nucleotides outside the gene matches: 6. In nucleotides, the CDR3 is TGCGCCAGCAGCTCCGCCCGGACAGGGAACACCGGGGAGCTGTTTTTT. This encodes CASSSARTGNTGELFF.

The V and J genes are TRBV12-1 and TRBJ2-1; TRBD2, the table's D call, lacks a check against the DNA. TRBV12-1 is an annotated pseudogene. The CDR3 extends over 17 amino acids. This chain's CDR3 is CASSFRLAGSSYNEQFF. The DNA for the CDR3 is TGTGCCAGCAGCTTTAGATTAGCGGGGAGTTCCTACAATGAGCAGTTCTTC.

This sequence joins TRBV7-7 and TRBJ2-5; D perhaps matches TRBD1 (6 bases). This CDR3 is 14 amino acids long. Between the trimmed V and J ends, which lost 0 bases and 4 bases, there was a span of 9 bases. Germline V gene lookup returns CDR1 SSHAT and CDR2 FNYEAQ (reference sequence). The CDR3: CASSLAGGAETQYF. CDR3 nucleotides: TGTGCCAGCAGCTTAGCAGGGGGAGCAGAGACCCAGTACTTC.

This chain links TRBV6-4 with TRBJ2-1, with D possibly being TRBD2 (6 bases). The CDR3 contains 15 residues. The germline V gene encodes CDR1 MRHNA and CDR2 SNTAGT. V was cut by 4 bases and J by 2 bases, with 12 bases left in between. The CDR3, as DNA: TGTGCCAGCAGTGTGGAGGGTTCTACCTACAATGAGCAGTTCTTC. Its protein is CASSVEGSTYNEQFF.

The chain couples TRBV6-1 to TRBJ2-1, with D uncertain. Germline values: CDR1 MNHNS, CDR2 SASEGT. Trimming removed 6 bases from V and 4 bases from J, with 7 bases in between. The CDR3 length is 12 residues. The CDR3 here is CASSPSYNEQFF. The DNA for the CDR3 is TGTGCCAGCAGCCCGAGTTACAATGAGCAGTTCTTC.

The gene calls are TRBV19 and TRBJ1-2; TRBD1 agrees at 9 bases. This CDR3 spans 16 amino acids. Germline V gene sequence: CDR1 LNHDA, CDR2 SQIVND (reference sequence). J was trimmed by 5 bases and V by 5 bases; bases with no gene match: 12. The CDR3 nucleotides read TGTGCCAGTAGTCCCAGGACGACAGGGGGTGATTATGGCTACACCTTC. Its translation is CASSPRTTGGDYGYTF.

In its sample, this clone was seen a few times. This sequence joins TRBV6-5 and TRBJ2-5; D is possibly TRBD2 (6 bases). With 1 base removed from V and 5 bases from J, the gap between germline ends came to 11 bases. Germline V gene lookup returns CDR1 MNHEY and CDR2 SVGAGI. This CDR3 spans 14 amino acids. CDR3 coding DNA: TGTGCCAGCAGTTACTTGGGGGGTCCCGAGACCCAGTACTTC. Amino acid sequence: CASSYLGGPETQYF.

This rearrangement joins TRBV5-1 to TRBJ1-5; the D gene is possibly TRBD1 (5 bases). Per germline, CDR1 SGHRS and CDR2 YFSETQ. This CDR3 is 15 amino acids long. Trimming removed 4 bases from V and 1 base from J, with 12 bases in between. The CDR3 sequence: CASSKDQGSNQPQHF. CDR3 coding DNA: TGCGCCAGCAGCAAAGATCAGGGAAGCAATCAGCCCCAGCATTTT.

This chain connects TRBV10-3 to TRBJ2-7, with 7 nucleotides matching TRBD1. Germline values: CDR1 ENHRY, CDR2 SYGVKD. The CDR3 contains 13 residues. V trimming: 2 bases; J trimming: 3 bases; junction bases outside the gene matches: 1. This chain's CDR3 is CAISERDSYEQYF. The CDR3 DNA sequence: TGTGCCATCAGTGAGCGGGACAGCTACGAGCAGTACTTC.

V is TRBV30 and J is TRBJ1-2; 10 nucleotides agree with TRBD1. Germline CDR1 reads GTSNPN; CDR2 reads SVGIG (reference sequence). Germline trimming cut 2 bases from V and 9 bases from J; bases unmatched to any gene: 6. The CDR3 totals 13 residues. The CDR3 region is CAWSNRDRGSYTF. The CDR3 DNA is TGTGCCTGGAGTAACCGGGACAGGGGAAGCTACACCTTC. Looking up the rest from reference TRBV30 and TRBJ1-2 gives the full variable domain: SQTIHQWPATLVQPVGSPLSLECTVEGTSNPNLYWYRQAAGRGLQLLFYSVGIGQISSEVPQNLSASRPQDRQFILSSKKLLLSDSGFYLCAWSNRDRGSYTFGSGTRLTVV.

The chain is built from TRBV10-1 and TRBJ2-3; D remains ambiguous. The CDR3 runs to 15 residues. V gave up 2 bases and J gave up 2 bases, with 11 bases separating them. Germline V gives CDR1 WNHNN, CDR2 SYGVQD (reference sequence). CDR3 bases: TGCGCCAGCAGTGAGCAGTCGAGGCACACAGATACGCAGTATTTT. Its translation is CASSEQSRHTDTQYF.

The CDR3, as DNA: TGTGCCAGCTCAGCCAACCCGCAGGGGGCATACGAGCAGTACTTC. This encodes CASSANPQGAYEQYF. The chain employs TRBV18 and TRBJ2-7; 8 nucleotides align to TRBD1. V gave up 5 bases and J gave up 4 bases; unmatched junction bases: 10. Germline V gene sequence: CDR1 KGHSH, CDR2 LQKENI. The CDR3 totals 15 residues.

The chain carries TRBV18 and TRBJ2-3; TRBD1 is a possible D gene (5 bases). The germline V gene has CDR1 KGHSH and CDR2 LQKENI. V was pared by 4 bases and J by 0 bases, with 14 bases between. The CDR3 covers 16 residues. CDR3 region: CASSRQQTTSTDTQYF. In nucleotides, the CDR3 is TGTGCCAGCTCACGACAGCAAACAACTAGCACAGATACGCAGTATTTT.

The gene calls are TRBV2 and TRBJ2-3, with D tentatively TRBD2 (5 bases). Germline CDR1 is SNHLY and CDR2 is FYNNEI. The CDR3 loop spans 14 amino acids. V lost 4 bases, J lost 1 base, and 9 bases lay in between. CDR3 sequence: CASSGSVGTDTQYF. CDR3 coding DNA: TGTGCCAGCAGTGGTAGCGTAGGCACAGATACGCAGTATTTT.